These T cell receptor beta chains were read from a single sample in a study of blood T cell repertoires in COVID-19. The method was immunoSEQ multiplex PCR; TCRdb's version includes in-frame clones alone and lacks a portion of them. The table has about 76,000 clones, about 92% seen once. The sequencing sample was made of peripheral blood. These receptors all stem from a woman aged 45-65 years in a cohort sampled during active COVID-19. Each CDR3 is given with its conserved first and last residue. Fields, in order: V gene, J gene, D gene, clone size, CDR3 DNA, CDR3 protein. The D gene is left open where the match is weak. Size tells how often a clone was seen (once, few, many) or the class of an expanded clone, and some rows leave it out.

TRBV30	TRBJ2-3	TRBD2	.	TGTGCCTGGAGGGGGGGGTCAAATACGCAGTATTTT	CAWRGGSNTQYF
TRBV3-1/TRBV3-2	TRBJ2-7	TRBD1	.	TGTGCCAGCAGCCTACCGGGACAGGGGGCTGGCGAGCAGTACTTC	CASSLPGQGAGEQYF
TRBV5-4	TRBJ2-7	.	.	TGTGCCAGCGATGGGCAACCGGTAGGAAAGGTTCCTACCTACGAGCAGTACTTC	CASDGQPVGKVPTYEQYF
TRBV28	TRBJ1-5	.	.	TGTGCCAGCAGTTTGGTACGGAGGGAACCCCAGCATTTT	CASSLVRREPQHF
TRBV15	TRBJ2-4	TRBD1	.	TGTGCCACCAGCCGGACAGGGCTAAACATTCAGTACTTC	CATSRTGLNIQYF
TRBV5-4	TRBJ1-1	TRBD1	.	TGTGCCAGCAGTTCCGGACAGGTAGCCAAAGCTTTCTTT	CASSSGQVAKAFF
TRBV7-9	TRBJ2-1	.	.	TGTGCCAGCAGCTTAGTTAGCGGAGATTACAATGAGCAGTTCTTC	CASSLVSGDYNEQFF
TRBV12-3/TRBV12-4	TRBJ1-6	.	.	TGTGCCAGCTCCGCCCTTTTAGGGGCCCTCCACTTT	CASSALLGALHF
TRBV19	TRBJ1-1	.	once	TGTGCCAGTACCCTTAGGGGCGAACGCCCTGAAGCTTTCTTT	CASTLRGERPEAFF
TRBV15	TRBJ2-3	.	once	TGTGCCACCAGCGACTATCACCCAGATACGCAGTATTTT	CATSDYHPDTQYF
TRBV18	TRBJ2-7	TRBD2	.	TGTGCCAGCTCACCGGGGACTAGCAGCCCCTACGAGCAGTACTTC	CASSPGTSSPYEQYF
TRBV11-2	TRBJ2-5	TRBD2	once	TGTGCCAGCAGCTTTCAGGGAGGGGAGACCCAGTACTTC	CASSFQGGETQYF
TRBV3-1/TRBV3-2	TRBJ2-1	.	.	TGTGCCAGCAGCCTCGGACTAAGCTCCTACAATGAGCAGTTCTTC	CASSLGLSSYNEQFF
TRBV29-1	TRBJ2-2	TRBD1	.	TGCAGCGTTGAGGGACAGGGGGCGCTCGGAGACACCGGGGAGCTGTTTTTT	CSVEGQGALGDTGELFF
TRBV19	TRBJ2-4	.	.	TGTGCCAGCCGCCACAGGGACGAACTAGCCAAAAACATTCAGTACTTC	CASRHRDELAKNIQYF
TRBV28	TRBJ2-1	TRBD2	.	TGTGCCAGCAGTTTGGGGGAGGGCCTATACAATGAGCAGTTCTTC	CASSLGEGLYNEQFF
TRBV7-6	TRBJ2-5	TRBD1	once	TGTGCCAGCAGCTCCAACCCAGGGGGAAACCCGTACTTC	CASSSNPGGNPYF
TRBV5-4	TRBJ2-3	.	.	TGTGCCAGCAGCTTTGGGGACTCCACAGATACGCAGTATTTT	CASSFGDSTDTQYF
TRBV28	TRBJ1-1	TRBD1	.	TGTGCCAGCAGTTCAGGACAGGGGGGCACTGAAGCTTTCTTT	CASSSGQGGTEAFF
TRBV6-8	TRBJ2-2	.	.	TGTGCCAGCAGTTACTCCGACAGGAACACCGGGGAGCTGTTTTTT	CASSYSDRNTGELFF
TRBV4-1	TRBJ2-3	.	.	TGCGCCAGCAGCCCATCGGATAGCCGCACAGATACGCAGTATTTT	CASSPSDSRTDTQYF
TRBV19	TRBJ2-1	.	.	TGTGCCAGTAGTATCCTAGTCCACAATGAGCAGTTCTTC	CASSILVHNEQFF
TRBV30	TRBJ1-6	TRBD1	.	TGTGCCTGGCTGACGCCGGGACAGAAAAATTCACCCCTCCACTTT	CAWLTPGQKNSPLHF